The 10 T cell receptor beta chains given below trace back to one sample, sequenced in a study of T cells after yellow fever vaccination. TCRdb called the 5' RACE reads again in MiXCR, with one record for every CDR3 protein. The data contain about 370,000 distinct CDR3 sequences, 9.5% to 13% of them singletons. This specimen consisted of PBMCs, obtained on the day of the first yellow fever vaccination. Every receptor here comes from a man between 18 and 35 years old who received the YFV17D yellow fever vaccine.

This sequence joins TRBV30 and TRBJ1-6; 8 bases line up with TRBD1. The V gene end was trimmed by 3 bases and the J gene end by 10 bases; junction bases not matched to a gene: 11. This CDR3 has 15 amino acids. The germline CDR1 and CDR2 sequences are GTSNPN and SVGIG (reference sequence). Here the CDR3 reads CAWSLLDREDSPLHF. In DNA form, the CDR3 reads TGTGCCTGGAGCCTTCTGGACAGGGAAGACTCACCCCTCCACTTT.

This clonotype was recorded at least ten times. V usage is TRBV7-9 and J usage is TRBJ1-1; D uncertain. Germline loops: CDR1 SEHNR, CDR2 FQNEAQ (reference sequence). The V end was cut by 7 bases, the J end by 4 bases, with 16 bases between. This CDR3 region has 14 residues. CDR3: CASTEDSGRTEAFF. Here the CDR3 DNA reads TGTGCCAGCACCGAAGATAGTGGTCGCACTGAAGCTTTCTTT.

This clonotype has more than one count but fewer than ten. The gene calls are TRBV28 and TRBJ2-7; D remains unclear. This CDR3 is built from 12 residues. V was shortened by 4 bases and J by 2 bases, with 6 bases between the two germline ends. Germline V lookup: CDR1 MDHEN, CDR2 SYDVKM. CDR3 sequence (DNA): TGTGCCAGCAGTTCAAGGCCCTACGAGCAGTACGTC. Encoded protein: CASSSRPYEQYV.

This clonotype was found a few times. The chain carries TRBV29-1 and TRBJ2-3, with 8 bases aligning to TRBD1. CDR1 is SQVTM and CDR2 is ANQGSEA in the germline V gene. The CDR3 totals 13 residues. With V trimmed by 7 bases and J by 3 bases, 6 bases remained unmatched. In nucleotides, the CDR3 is TGCAGCGCCCAGGGGGCAGCTACAGATACGCAGTATTTT. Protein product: CSAQGAATDTQYF.

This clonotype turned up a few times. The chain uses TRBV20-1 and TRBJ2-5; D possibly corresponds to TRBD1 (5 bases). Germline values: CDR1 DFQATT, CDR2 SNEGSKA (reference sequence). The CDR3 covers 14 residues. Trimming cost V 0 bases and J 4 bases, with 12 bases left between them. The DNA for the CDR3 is TGCAGTGCTAGAGAGTCCGGAAGGGGAGAGACCCAGTACTTC. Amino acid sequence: CSARESGRGETQYF.

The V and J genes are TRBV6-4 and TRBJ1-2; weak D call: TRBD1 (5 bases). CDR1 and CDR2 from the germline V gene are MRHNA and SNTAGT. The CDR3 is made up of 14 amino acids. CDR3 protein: CGTSDTGQDYGYTF. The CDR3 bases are TGTGGGACCAGTGATACTGGACAAGACTATGGCTACACCTTC.

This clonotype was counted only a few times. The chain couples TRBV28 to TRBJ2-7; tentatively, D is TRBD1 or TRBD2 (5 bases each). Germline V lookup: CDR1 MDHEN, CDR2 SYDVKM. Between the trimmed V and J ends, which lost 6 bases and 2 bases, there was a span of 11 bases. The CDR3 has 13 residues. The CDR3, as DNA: TGTGCCAGCAGCCGGGGCTCCCCCTACGAGCAGTACGTC. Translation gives CASSRGSPYEQYV.

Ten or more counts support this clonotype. CDR3 bases: TGCAGCGTTGCCACAGATACGCAGTATTTT. Encoded protein: CSVATDTQYF. This sequence joins TRBV29-1 and TRBJ2-3; D is unresolved. Germline CDR1 reads SQVTM; CDR2 reads ANQGSEA. The CDR3 loop spans 10 amino acids. V was shortened by 4 bases and J by 2 bases, with 1 base between the two germline ends.

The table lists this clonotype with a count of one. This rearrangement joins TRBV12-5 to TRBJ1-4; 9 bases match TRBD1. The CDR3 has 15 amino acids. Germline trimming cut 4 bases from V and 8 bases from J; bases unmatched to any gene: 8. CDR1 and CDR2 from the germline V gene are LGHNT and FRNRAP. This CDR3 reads CASGSSDRGREKLFF. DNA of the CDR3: TGTGCTAGTGGTTCGTCGGACAGGGGTCGCGAAAAACTGTTTTTT. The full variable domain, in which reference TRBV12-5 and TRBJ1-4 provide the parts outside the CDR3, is DARVTQTPRHKVTEMGQEVTMRCQPILGHNTVFWYRQTMMQGLELLAYFRNRAPLDDSGMPKDRFSAEMPDATLATLKIQPSEPRDSAVYFCASGSSDRGREKLFFGSGTQLSVL.

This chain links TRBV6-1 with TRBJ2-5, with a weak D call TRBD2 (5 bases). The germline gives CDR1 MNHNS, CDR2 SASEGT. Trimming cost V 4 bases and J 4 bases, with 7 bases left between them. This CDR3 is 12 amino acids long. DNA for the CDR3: TGTGCCAGCAGTGTAGGACTAGAGACCCAGTACTTC. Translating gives CASSVGLETQYF.